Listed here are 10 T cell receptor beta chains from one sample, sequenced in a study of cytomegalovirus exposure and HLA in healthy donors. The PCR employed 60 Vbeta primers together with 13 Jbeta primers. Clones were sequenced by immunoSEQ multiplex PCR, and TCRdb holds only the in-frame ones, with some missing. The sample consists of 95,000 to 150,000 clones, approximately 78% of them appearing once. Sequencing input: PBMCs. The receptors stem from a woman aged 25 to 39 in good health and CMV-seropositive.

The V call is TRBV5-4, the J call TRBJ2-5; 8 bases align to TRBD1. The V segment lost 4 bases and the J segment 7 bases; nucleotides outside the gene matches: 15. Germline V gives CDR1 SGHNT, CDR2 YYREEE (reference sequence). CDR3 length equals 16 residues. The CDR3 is CASSTERQGRFGTQYF. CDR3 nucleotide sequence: TGTGCCAGCAGCACAGAGCGACAGGGGAGGTTTGGGACCCAGTACTTC.

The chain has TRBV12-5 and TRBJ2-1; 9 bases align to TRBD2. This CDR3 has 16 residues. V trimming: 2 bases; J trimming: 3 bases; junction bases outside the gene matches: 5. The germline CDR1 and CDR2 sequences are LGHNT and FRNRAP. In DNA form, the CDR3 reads TGTGCTAGTGGTTTGTTAGCGGGGGTAAACTACAATGAGCAGTTCTTC. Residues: CASGLLAGVNYNEQFF.

In DNA form, the CDR3 reads TGTGCCAGCGCCGTTAGCTCCTACGAGCAGTACTTC. As protein: CASAVSSYEQYF. This chain links TRBV28 with TRBJ2-7; D ambiguous. The CDR3 spans 12 residues. V was trimmed by 8 bases and J by 0 bases, leaving 8 bases between them. Germline loops: CDR1 MDHEN, CDR2 SYDVKM.

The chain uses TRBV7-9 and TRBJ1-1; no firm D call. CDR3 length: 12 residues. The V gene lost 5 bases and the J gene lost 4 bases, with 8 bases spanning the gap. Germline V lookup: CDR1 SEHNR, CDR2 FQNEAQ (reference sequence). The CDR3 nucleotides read TGTGCCAGCAGCCAAGGCGGCACTGAAGCTTTCTTT. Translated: CASSQGGTEAFF.

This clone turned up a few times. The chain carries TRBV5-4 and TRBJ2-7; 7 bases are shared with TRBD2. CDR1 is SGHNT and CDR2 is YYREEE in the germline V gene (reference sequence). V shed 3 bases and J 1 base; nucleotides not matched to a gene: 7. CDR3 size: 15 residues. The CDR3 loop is CASSSAGDYSYEQYF. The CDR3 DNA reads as TGTGCCAGCAGCTCCGCGGGGGACTATTCCTACGAGCAGTACTTC.

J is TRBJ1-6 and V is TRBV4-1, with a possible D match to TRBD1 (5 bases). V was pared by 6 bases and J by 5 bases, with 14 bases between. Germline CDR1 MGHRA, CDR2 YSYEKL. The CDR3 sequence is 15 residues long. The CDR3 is CASRRGGGDNSPLHF. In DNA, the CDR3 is TGCGCCAGCAGGCGGGGGGGAGGGGATAATTCACCCCTCCACTTT.

CDR3 nucleotide sequence: TGCGCCAGCAGCCAAGCGGGTTACGGTAATTCACCCCTCCACTTT. Translation: CASSQAGYGNSPLHF. This chain uses TRBV4-1 with TRBJ1-6; D uncertain. The germline V gene encodes CDR1 MGHRA and CDR2 YSYEKL. The CDR3 spans 15 residues. V lost 1 base to trimming and J lost 6 bases, with 10 bases between them.

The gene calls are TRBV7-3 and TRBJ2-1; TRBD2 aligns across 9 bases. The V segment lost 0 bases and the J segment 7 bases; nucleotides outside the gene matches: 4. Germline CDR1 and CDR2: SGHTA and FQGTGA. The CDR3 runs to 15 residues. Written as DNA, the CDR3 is TGTGCCAGCAGCTTAACTGGCGGGGGGGCGAATGAGCAGTTCTTC. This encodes CASSLTGGGANEQFF.

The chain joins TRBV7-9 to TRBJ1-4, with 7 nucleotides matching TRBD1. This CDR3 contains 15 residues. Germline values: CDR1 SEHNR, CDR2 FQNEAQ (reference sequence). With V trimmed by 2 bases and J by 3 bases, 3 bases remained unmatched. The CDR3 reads CASSLRGPANEKLFF. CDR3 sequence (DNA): TGTGCCAGCAGCTTAAGGGGGCCGGCTAATGAAAAACTGTTTTTT.

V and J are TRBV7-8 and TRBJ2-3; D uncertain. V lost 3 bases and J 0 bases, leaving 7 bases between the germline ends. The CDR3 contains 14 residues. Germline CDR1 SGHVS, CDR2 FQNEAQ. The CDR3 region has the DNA TGTGCCAGCAGCTTTTTGAGAAGCACAGATACGCAGTATTTT. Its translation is CASSFLRSTDTQYF.